The present entry profiles one T cell receptor beta chain with its context. This sample is drawn from a study of blood T cell repertoires in COVID-19. The method was immunoSEQ multiplex PCR; TCRdb's version includes in-frame clones alone and lacks a portion of them. The repertoire holds under 40,000 clones, with nearly 95% as singletons. Trimming at V came to 1 base and at J to 14 bases, leaving 6 bases not matched to a gene. The V gene's germline CDR1 is LNHDA and CDR2 SQIVND (reference sequence). This CDR3 is built from 15 residues. The sequenced sample was peripheral blood. V is TRBV19 and J is TRBJ2-1; 15 bases agree with TRBD2. This clonotype originated in a human donor in a cohort sampled during active COVID-19. CDR3 DNA sequence: TGTGCCAGTAGTATAGCTGGGACTAGCGGGGGGTCCAAGTTCTTC. It yields the protein CASSIAGTSGGSKFF.